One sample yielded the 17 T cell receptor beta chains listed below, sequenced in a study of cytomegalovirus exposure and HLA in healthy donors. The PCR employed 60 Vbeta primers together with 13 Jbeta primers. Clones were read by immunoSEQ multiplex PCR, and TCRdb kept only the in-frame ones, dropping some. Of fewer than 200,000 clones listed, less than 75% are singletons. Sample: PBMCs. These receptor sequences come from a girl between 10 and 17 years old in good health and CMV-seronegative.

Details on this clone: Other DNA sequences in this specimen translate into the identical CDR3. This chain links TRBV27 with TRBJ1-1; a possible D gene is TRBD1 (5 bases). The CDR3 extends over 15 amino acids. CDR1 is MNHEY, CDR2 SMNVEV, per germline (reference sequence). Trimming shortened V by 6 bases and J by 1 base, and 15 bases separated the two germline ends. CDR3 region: CASSPWGLWNTEAFF. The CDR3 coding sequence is TGTGCCAGCAGCCCATGGGGACTGTGGAACACTGAAGCTTTCTTT.

The CDR3 coding sequence is TGTGCCAGCTCACCCGCGGGCGGAATGAACACTGAAGCTTTCTTT. Its translation is CASSPAGGMNTEAFF. The rearrangement uses TRBV18 and TRBJ1-1, with D unclear. Trimming pared 3 bases from V and 0 bases from J, leaving 11 bases between. Germline values: CDR1 KGHSH, CDR2 LQKENI. The CDR3 runs 15 residues.

CDR3 protein: CASSLAEGQGAYEQYF. The CDR3, as DNA: TGTGCCAGCAGCTTAGCTGAAGGACAGGGGGCCTACGAGCAGTACTTC. The V and J genes are TRBV7-9 and TRBJ2-7, with TRBD1 matching over 10 bases. J lost 2 bases, V lost 0 bases, and 4 bases had no gene match. CDR1 SEHNR and CDR2 FQNEAQ come from the germline V gene (reference sequence). The CDR3 is 16 amino acids.

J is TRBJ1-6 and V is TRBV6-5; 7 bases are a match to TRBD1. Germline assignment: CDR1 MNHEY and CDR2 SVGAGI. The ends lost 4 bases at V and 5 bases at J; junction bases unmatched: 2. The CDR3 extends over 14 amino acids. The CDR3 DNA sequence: TGTGCCAGCAGTTCACAGGGGAATAATTCACCCCTCCACTTT. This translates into CASSSQGNNSPLHF.

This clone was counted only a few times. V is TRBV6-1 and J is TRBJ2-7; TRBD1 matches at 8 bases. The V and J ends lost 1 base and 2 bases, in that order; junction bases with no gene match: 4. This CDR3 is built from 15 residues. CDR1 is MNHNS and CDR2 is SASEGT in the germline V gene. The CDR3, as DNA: TGTGCCAGCAGTGAAGGACAGGGGATAGCCTACGAGCAGTACTTC. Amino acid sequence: CASSEGQGIAYEQYF.

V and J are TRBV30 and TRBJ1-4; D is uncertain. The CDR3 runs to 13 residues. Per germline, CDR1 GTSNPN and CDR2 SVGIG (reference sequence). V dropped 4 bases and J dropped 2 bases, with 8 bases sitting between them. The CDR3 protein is CAWKRSTNEKLFF. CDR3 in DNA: TGTGCCTGGAAGCGGTCTACTAATGAAAAACTGTTTTTT. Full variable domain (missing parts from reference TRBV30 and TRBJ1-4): SQTIHQWPATLVQPVGSPLSLECTVEGTSNPNLYWYRQAAGRGLQLLFYSVGIGQISSEVPQNLSASRPQDRQFILSSKKLLLSDSGFYLCAWKRSTNEKLFFGSGTQLSVL.

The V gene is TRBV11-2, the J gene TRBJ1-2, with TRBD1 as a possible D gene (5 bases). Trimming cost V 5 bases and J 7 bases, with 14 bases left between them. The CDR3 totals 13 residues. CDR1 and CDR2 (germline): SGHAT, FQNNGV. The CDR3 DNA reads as TGTGCCAGCAGCCTTCCAGGGTCTATTGGCTACACCTTC. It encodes CASSLPGSIGYTF.

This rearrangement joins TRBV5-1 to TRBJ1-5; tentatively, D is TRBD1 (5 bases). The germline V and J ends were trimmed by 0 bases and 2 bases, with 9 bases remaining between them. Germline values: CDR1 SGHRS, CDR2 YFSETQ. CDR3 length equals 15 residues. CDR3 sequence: CASSLGGEGNQPQHF. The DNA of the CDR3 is TGCGCCAGCAGCTTGGGAGGGGAGGGCAATCAGCCCCAGCATTTT.

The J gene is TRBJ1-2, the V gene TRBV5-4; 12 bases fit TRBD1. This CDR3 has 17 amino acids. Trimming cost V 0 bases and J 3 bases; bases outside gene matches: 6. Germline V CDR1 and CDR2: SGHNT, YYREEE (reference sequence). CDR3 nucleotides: TGTGCCAGCAGCTTGGGGGACAGGGGGCCGCAAGACTATGGCTACACCTTC. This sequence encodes CASSLGDRGPQDYGYTF.

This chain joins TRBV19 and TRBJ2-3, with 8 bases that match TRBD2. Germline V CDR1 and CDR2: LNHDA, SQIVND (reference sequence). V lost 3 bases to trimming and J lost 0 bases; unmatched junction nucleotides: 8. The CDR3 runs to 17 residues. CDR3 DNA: TGTGCCAGTAGTATGAGTGGGCGGGGGGCCAGCACAGATACGCAGTATTTT. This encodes CASSMSGRGASTDTQYF.

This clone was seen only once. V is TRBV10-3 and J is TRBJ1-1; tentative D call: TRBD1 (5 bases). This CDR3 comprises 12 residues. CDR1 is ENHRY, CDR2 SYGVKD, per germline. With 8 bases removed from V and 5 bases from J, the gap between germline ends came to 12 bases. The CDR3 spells CAISRDTTEAFF. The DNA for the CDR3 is TGTGCCATCTCCAGGGATACGACTGAAGCTTTCTTT.

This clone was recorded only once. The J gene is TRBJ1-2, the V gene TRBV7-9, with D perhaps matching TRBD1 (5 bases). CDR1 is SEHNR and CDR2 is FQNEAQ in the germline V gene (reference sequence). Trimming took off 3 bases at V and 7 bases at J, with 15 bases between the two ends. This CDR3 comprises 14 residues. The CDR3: CASSLGQEHSGYTF. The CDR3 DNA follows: TGTGCCAGCAGCTTGGGGCAGGAGCACTCTGGCTACACCTTC.

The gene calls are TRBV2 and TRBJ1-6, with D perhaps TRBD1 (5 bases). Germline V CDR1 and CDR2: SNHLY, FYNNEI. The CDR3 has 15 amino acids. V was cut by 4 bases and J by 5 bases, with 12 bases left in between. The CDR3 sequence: CASSVAAGDNSPLHF. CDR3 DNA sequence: TGTGCCAGCAGTGTTGCAGCGGGGGATAATTCACCCCTCCACTTT.

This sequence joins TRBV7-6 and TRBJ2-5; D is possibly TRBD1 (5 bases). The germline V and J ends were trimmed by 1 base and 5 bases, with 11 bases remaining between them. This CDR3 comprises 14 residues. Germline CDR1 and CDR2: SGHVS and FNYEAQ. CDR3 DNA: TGTGCCAGCAGCTTAGGATCAGGGCAGGAGACCCAGTACTTC. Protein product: CASSLGSGQETQYF.

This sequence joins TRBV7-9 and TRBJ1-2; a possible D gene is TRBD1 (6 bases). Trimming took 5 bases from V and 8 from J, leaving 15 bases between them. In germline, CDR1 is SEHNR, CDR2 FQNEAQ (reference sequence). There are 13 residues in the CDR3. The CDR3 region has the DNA TGTGCCAGCAGCCCAAATTTACAGGGCGGCTACACCTTC. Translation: CASSPNLQGGYTF.

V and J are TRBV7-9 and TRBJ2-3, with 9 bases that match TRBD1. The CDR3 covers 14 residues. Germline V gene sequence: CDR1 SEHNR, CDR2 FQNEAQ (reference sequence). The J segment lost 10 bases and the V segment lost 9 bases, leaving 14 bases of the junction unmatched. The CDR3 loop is CASMGQGWPDAQYF. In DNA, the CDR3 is TGTGCCAGTATGGGACAGGGTTGGCCTGATGCGCAGTATTTT.

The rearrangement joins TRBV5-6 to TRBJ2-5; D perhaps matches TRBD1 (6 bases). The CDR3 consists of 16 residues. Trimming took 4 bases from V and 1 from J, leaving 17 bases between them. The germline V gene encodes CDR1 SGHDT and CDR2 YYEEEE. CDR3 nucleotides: TGTGCCAGCAGCATTATGTGGACAGAAAGCCAAGAGACCCAGTACTTC. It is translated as CASSIMWTESQETQYF.